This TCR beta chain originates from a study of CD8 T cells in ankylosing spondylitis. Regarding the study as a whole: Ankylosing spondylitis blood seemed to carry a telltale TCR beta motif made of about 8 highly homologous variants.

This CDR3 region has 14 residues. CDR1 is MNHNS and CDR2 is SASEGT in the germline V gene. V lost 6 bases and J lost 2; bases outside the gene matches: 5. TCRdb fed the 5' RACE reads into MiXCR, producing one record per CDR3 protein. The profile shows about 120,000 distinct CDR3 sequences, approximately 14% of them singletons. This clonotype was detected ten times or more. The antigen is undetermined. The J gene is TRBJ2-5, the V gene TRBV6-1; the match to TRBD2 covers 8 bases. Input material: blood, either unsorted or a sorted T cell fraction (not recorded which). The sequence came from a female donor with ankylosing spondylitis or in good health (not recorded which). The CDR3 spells CASRPGLAQETQYF. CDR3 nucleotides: TGTGCCAGCAGGCCCGGACTAGCTCAAGAGACCCAGTACTTC.